This record looks at one TCR beta chain sequence and its context. It lacks a known antigen. Within one base of it there is no much larger clone, and no base qualities were kept. The V end gives up 6 bases and the J end 0 bases, leaving 3 bases in the junction not matched to a gene. The germline V gene encodes CDR1 MGHRA and CDR2 YSYEKL. From its cysteine to its phenylalanine, the CDR3 spans 15 amino acids. The entry retains the CDR3 DNA only, 45 bases that are in frame from base 1. These data belong to a study of cytomegalovirus exposure and HLA in healthy donors (TCRdb year 2017). Study-wide context: According to an earlier analysis of several hundred of the donors, about 179 million T cells yielded 117 million unique TCR beta sequences and about 300 Gb of sequence data. Among about 370 genotyped donors of the cohort, an average of approximately 240,000 unique TCR beta nucleotide sequences was sequenced per donor, of which 15% to 20% were non-productive. Donor age, sex, ethnicity and CMV serostatus were compiled alongside the repertoire data. The study aimed to test whether cataloging public T cell receptors could reveal signatures of past pathogen exposure. About 320 gigabases of sequencing data and tens of millions of unique TCR sequences were included in an early release covering about 600 HLA-typed donors. Genome-wide SNP genotypes for about three fifths of the 666 donors were used in a later genetic analysis, which treated that subset as a discovery cohort. A later analysis re-analyzed previously published TCR beta repertoires from 600 to 850 donors and added high-resolution HLA genotyping to study TCR occurrence patterns. HLA typing covered class I and class II loci at four-digit resolution. The study combined high-throughput TCR immunosequencing, statistical association of individual TCRs with disease status, and machine learning to predict cytomegalovirus infection status. Along with the approximately 700-subject first cohort, a separate validation cohort of 120 different subjects was used. The later analysis used no new phenotypic data to find candidate immune exposures, relying instead on TCR beta sequences and their occurrence across donors. The number of typed donors differed by locus: about 620-630 for A, B, C, DRB1 and DQB1; roughly 510 for DQA1; 606 for DPA1; and some 450 for DPB1. All discovery cohort repertoires had been generated using a single sequencing platform. Because of strong linkage in the cohort, roughly five DR-DQ haplotypes were treated as single units for association and clustering. An earlier analysis of approximately 640 of the donors applied high-throughput TCR beta sequencing to assess whether each TCR beta V gene segment acted as functional or pseudogenic. Among the roughly 380 genotyped donors, 75% to 90% belonged to the genetic ancestry cluster associated with self-reported Caucasian donors. The study used immunosequencing to profile the T cell repertoires of more than 650 subjects and linked those repertoires to cytomegalovirus serostatus.

The cohort was made up of 500 to 800 healthy bone marrow donors. Cohort members were all nominally healthy when sampled, although unrecorded immune exposures were likely present. The donor tested CMV seronegative and was one of the 352 seronegative cohort members. Every donor gave a peripheral blood sample, and the peripheral blood mononuclear cells from that sample were used for TCR beta sequencing. The Qiagen DNeasy Blood Extraction Kit was used to extract genomic DNA from the blood cell samples. The method behind the library was the immunoSEQ multiplex PCR assay. A mixture of 60 forward primers for TCR Vbeta segments and 13 reverse primers for TCR Jbeta segments was used in the multiplex PCR. The CDR3 region of rearranged TCR beta genes was amplified from genomic DNA by a multiplex PCR assay. The amplified TCR beta libraries were sequenced on the Illumina HiSeq System as 87-base-pair reads. Per the authors' processing: A later analysis counted about 80 million unique TCR beta chains across the 650 to 700 repertoires, and 10 million to 12 million of these chains were shared by at least two donors. To remove PCR and sequencing errors, raw reads were error-corrected and collapsed into unique sequences using a nearest-neighbor algorithm that merged closely related sequences. To assign V, D and J gene segments, CDR3 sequences were aligned to IMGT reference sequences. For a sequence to be retained, at least a six-nucleotide match to both a V gene segment and a J gene segment was required. Rearrangements were called productive when the CDR3 lacked stop codons and stayed in frame with V and J; all others were non-productive. Following IMGT convention, CDR3 was defined as the stretch from the second conserved V-encoded cysteine to the conserved J-encoded phenylalanine. Sequences without an unambiguous match to a single V gene segment were excluded from the earlier analysis of about 630 of the donors. In an earlier analysis of 587 of the donors, a V segment was called functional when productive rearrangements were above 56.7%, and segregating when the standard deviation between donors exceeded 5%. A statistical classification framework was built for diagnosing cytomegalovirus status from the catalog of TCR beta chain sequences. A later analysis assigned V and J genes by comparing TCR nucleotide sequences with IMGT/GENE-DB human TR gene sequences. Using the TCRdist pipeline, a later analysis assigned CDR3 sequences along with most-parsimonious VDJ recombination scenarios. A later analysis defined each TCR beta chain by its CDR3 amino acid sequence plus V-gene family, and excluded reads lacking a unique V-gene family. As a way to deal with suspected cross-contamination and a sequencing artifact, a later analysis dropped hundreds of nucleotide sequences that were highly shared and had low generation probability. In a later analysis, a clonal expansion index for each public chain was calculated from normalized within-repertoire ranks of inferred template counts. In a later analysis, generation probabilities were computed with a VDJ recombination model fitted to out-of-frame rearrangements, and the resulting probabilities were checked against IGoR. In a later analysis, hypergeometric tests were used to score TCR-TCR, TCR-HLA and TCR-CMV co-occurrence, with a repertoire-size bias correction applied to TCR pairs. A later analysis estimated false discovery rates by permuting HLA or CMV assignments 20 times. A later analysis grouped co-occurring TCRs with DBSCAN, adding TCRdist sequence similarity when clustering within HLA-allele-positive subsets. Repertoires with fewer than 30,000 or more than 120,000 public chains, plus five repertoires with anomalous nucleotide sharing, were excluded from co-occurrence clustering. As stored in TCRdb, this immuneACCESS dataset retains in-frame rearrangements with V and J assigned. A fraction of the clones does not appear; measured against another copy, unresolved V genes explain less than half of the discrepancy, and the remainder lacks a known reason. The DNA was the basis for D and trimming; V, J and clone size are from that table. This sample lists about 160,000 clones; 84% were detected once. The ten largest clones represent 1.5% to 2% of the sample.

Findings and caveats that apply to the study as a whole: For the cohort, immune exposure information was limited to CMV serostatus. In a later analysis, HLA-associated TCR beta chains showed more clonal expansion and lower generation probabilities than non-associated chains that were equally common. A later analysis reported that several top co-occurrence clusters appeared linked to parvovirus B19, influenza, CMV and Epstein-Barr virus. HLA typing was unavailable for some donors at each locus, so association tests used only the typed subset. A group of highly shared sequence variants was considered likely to be a technical artifact of the sequencing pipeline. In a later analysis, most CMV-associated TCR beta chains were found to appear HLA-restricted, with HLA associations seemingly driven largely by CMV exposure. In a later analysis, around 17,000 TCR beta sequences were associated with specific HLA alleles at a false discovery rate of 0.05. Because counts were too low, some 17 rarely observed V segments, including chromosome 9 orphons, were left out of the earlier analysis of 500 to 650 of the donors. In a later genetic analysis, fewer N-insertions in productive TCRs were reported among donors in an Asian-associated ancestry cluster than the approximately 630-donor mean. Because the 87-base-pair reads could not distinguish some IMGT-functional V segments, including TRBV6-2 and TRBV6-3, those segments were excluded. Sequencing depth was assumed to be roughly uniform across donors in the presence/absence analyses, though that assumption may not hold. In a later analysis, the rate of TCR association differed among HLA loci, with DRB1 alleles having the most associated TCRs and HLA-C alleles having the fewest. The classifier was reported to diagnose cytomegalovirus status with high specificity and sensitivity in both the original cohort and the validation cohort. When HLA alleles, especially DR and DQ, strongly co-occurred, TCR associations were difficult to assign to individual alleles. A further reported finding was that TCR beta sequences accurately predicted the HLA-A and HLA-B alleles for most subjects in the first cohort. Broadly in line with IMGT annotations, most TCR beta V segments showed up in productive rearrangements about 87% or about 30% of the time in an earlier analysis of several hundred of the donors. The study gave a list of roughly 150 TCR beta chains associated with cytomegalovirus. It was suggested by the authors that the approach could potentially be generalized to other disease states and immunological phenotypes. V-gene and J-gene trimming of TCR beta chains was associated with a missense DCLRE1C variant in a later genetic analysis, and the association was replicated in an independent cohort. Linkage disequilibrium might explain the correlated functional status among segregating V segments, but an unknown experimental factor could not be excluded. The cohort was sequenced for TCR beta chains only, and without alpha or paired-chain data the features that could be detected were limited. Across donors, most TCR sequences were observed very rarely, whereas some public TCRs were present in many individuals. In vitro tests confirmed that three of the cytomegalovirus-associated TCR beta chains recognize cytomegalovirus antigens.

The sample consisted of PBMCs. The sequence links TRBV4-1 to TRBJ2-1, with 9 bases matching TRBD2. The clonotype was recovered from a man aged 18 to 30 in good health and CMV-seronegative. The DNA sequence follows: TGCGCCAGCAGGCCAGCGGGGGGCTCCTACAATGAGCAGTTCTTC. It translates to CASRPAGGSYNEQFF.